The clone carrying this T cell receptor beta chain came up a few times. Its antigen is as yet unknown. Other DNA sequences in the same sample also yield this CDR3. The PCR was carried out with 60 Vbeta primers and 13 Jbeta primers. Generated by immunoSEQ multiplex PCR, the TCRdb table keeps only in-frame clones and is missing some. Of fewer than 150,000 clones listed, about 78% are singletons. This sample is part of a study of cytomegalovirus exposure and HLA in healthy donors. Study-wide results and limits: When analyzed later, a missense DCLRE1C variant was found to be linked to TCR beta V- and J-gene trimming.

Looked up from germline, CDR1 is LNHDA and CDR2 is SQIVND (reference sequence). With V trimmed by 4 bases and J by 1 base, 2 bases remained unmatched. The CDR3 runs to 14 residues. The TCR was taken from a man aged 40-50 years in good health and CMV-seropositive. J is TRBJ1-2 and V is TRBV19; 8 bases match TRBD1. Specimen: PBMCs. The CDR3 bases are TGTGCCAGTAGTAGTACAGGGGGTAACTATGGCTACACCTTC. This translates into CASSSTGGNYGYTF.